This T cell receptor beta chain appears in the sequencing data of a study of memory CD4+ T cells and cytomegalovirus serostatus. J was trimmed by 3 bases and V by 3 bases; bases with no gene match: 10. CDR1 is SGDLS and CDR2 is YYNGEE in the germline V gene. The CDR3 is made up of 16 amino acids. The sort gate was single viable CD3+CD4+CD8-CD45RO+ cells for memory CD4+ T cells. CMV serostatus came from serum IgG against pp150, pp28, p38, p52. In the authors' methods: After removing out-of-frame reads, under 2.5 million distinct TCRbeta sequences remained. TCRdb's table, derived via immunoSEQ multiplex PCR, lists solely in-frame clones and lacks some. V, J and clone size derive from that table, while D and trimming were established from the DNA sequence. The data hold about 56,000 clones, with about 81% observed a single time.

This clonotype originated in an adult in good health and CMV-seronegative. The sample taken for sequencing was memory CD4+ T cells from blood. The chain uses TRBV9 and TRBJ2-3, with 7 bases that match TRBD1. The chain's CDR3 is CASSDHRGDPTDTQYF. DNA for the CDR3: TGTGCCAGCAGCGACCACAGGGGTGACCCAACAGATACGCAGTATTTT.